Presented here are 23 T cell receptor beta chains from one specimen sequenced in a study of follicular helper T cells after annual influenza vaccination. The time point here: 2014-2015 season, 7 days after vaccination. Repertoires were generated with immunoSEQ multiplex PCR, while TCRdb's copy carries only in-frame clones and drops some. Found here are roughly 10,000 clones, roughly four fifths of them singletons; the top ten hold about 0.76%. The sample consisted of CXCR5- memory CD4+ T cells sorted from blood, taken 7 days after influenza vaccination. These receptors all stem from an adult who received the influenza vaccine.

This clone appeared a single time. The CDR3 is CSVSNGPYNEQFF. Written as DNA, the CDR3 is TGCAGCGTTTCAAACGGCCCCTACAATGAGCAGTTCTTC. The chain combines TRBV29-1 with TRBJ2-1; unclear D gene. CDR1 is SQVTM, CDR2 ANQGSEA, per germline. The V end lost 5 bases, the J end lost 2 bases, and 10 bases lay between the germline ends. This CDR3 has 13 amino acids.

The V gene is TRBV7-8, the J gene TRBJ2-5; D is unresolved. Germline-derived CDR1 and CDR2 are SGHVS and FQNEAQ. This CDR3 comprises 13 residues. With 5 bases removed from V and 5 bases from J, the gap between germline ends came to 12 bases. The CDR3 here is CASSAATAETQYF. The CDR3 nucleotides are TGTGCCAGCAGCGCAGCGACTGCGGAGACCCAGTACTTC.

The rearrangement links TRBV7-9 to TRBJ2-3; 11 bases fit TRBD2. Trimming at V came to 2 bases and at J to 2 bases, leaving 3 bases not matched to a gene. The CDR3 covers 16 residues. Per the germline V gene, CDR1 is SEHNR and CDR2 is FQNEAQ (reference sequence). The CDR3 region is CASSLLAGGPTDTQYF. CDR3 nucleotide sequence: TGTGCCAGCAGCTTACTAGCGGGGGGTCCCACAGATACGCAGTATTTT.

The rearrangement links TRBV28 to TRBJ2-5; the D is unclear. This CDR3 spans 14 amino acids. The ends were cut back, 2 bases at V and 3 bases at J, with 10 bases in the middle. The germline CDR1 and CDR2 sequences are MDHEN and SYDVKM. CDR3: CASSLNSGKETQYF. The CDR3 DNA is TGTGCCAGCAGTTTAAACTCGGGTAAAGAGACCCAGTACTTC.

This clone has a handful of counts. The chain couples TRBV6-6 to TRBJ1-5; D possibly corresponds to TRBD1 (6 bases). Germline assignment: CDR1 MNHNY and CDR2 SVGAGI (reference sequence). This CDR3 spans 16 amino acids. V lost 4 bases and J 3 bases, leaving 16 bases between the germline ends. This CDR3 reads CASSLIPGADNQPQHF. The CDR3, as DNA: TGTGCCAGCAGTTTGATACCAGGGGCGGACAATCAGCCCCAGCATTTT.

The chain recombines TRBV4-3 with TRBJ2-7; 12 positions agree with TRBD1. After removal of 0 bases from V and 4 bases from J, the junction contained 4 bases not matched to a gene. This CDR3 has 16 residues. Germline V gives CDR1 LGHNA, CDR2 YSLEER. CDR3 sequence reads: CASSQEGQGAGYEQYF. CDR3 DNA: TGCGCCAGCAGCCAAGAGGGACAGGGGGCGGGGTACGAGCAGTACTTC.

This chain connects TRBV7-9 to TRBJ1-5, with TRBD1 matching 7 bases. The CDR3 spans 14 residues. V dropped 5 bases and J dropped 2; count of bases not matched to a gene: 3. The V gene's germline CDR1 is SEHNR and CDR2 FQNEAQ (reference sequence). The CDR3 nucleotides read TGTGCCAGCAGCCTAGGACAGGGCAATCAGCCCCAGCATTTT. It is translated as CASSLGQGNQPQHF.

The chain has TRBV7-6 and TRBJ2-5; 8 bases agree with TRBD2. Per the germline V gene, CDR1 is SGHVS and CDR2 is FNYEAQ. The CDR3 loop spans 16 amino acids. V gave up 2 bases and J gave up 5 bases; unmatched junction bases: 10. The CDR3 DNA sequence: TGTGCCAGCAGCTTAATCGGGGGGGCCAAAGACGAGACCCAGTACTTC. Translation gives CASSLIGGAKDETQYF.

This clone has a single count. The J gene is TRBJ1-1, the V gene TRBV25-1; D may be TRBD1 (6 bases). Germline-derived CDR1 and CDR2 are MGHDK and SYGVNS. Trimming removed 7 bases from V and 1 base from J, with 10 bases in between. The CDR3 has 13 residues. The CDR3, as DNA: TGTGCCAGCACCGGACAGCCGAACACTGAAGCTTTCTTT. Its translation: CASTGQPNTEAFF. Drawing the rest from reference TRBV25-1 and TRBJ1-1, the complete variable domain is EADIYQTPRYLVIGTGKKITLECSQTMGHDKMYWYQQDPGMELHLIHYSYGVNSTEKGDLSSESTVSRIRTEHFPLTLESARPSHTSQYLCASTGQPNTEAFFGQGTRLTVV.

The chain is built from TRBV27 and TRBJ2-5; D remains ambiguous. Germline CDR1 and CDR2: MNHEY and SMNVEV (reference sequence). The CDR3 sequence is 13 residues long. Trimming took off 2 bases at V and 4 bases at J, with 8 bases between the two ends. In DNA, the CDR3 is TGTGCCAGCAGTTTAAGAGACGGAGAGACCCAGTACTTC. Translating it yields CASSLRDGETQYF.

This clone appeared once. This chain links TRBV10-3 with TRBJ2-4, with 8 bases that match TRBD1. The junction had 4 bases not matched to a gene; V was cut back by 4 bases and J by 5 bases. CDR1 and CDR2 (germline): ENHRY, SYGVKD. CDR3 length: 14 amino acids. This chain's CDR3 is CAISGQGAENIQYF. Written as DNA, the CDR3 is TGTGCCATCAGTGGGCAGGGGGCAGAAAACATTCAGTACTTC.

The V call is TRBV18, the J call TRBJ1-3; tentative D call: TRBD1 (6 bases). Germline V lookup: CDR1 KGHSH, CDR2 LQKENI. The CDR3 is 18 amino acids. Trimming took 3 bases from V and 0 from J, leaving 18 bases between them. In DNA, the CDR3 is TGTGCCAGCTCACCGGAATGGGGGCGCGGGGGCTCTGGAAACACCATATATTTT. It specifies CASSPEWGRGGSGNTIYF.

This clone was found once. The rearrangement links TRBV6-6 to TRBJ2-5; 10 positions match TRBD1. CDR1 MNHNY and CDR2 SVGAGI come from the germline V gene (reference sequence). The CDR3 consists of 16 residues. Unmatched junction bases numbered 10, after V lost 4 bases and J lost 5 bases. CDR3: CASSFSRDRGRETQYF. CDR3 DNA sequence: TGTGCCAGCAGTTTCTCCCGGGACAGGGGTAGGGAGACCCAGTACTTC.

Here the CDR3 reads CSVEGWIAGASSYNEQFF. The CDR3 DNA reads TGCAGCGTTGAAGGGTGGATAGCGGGGGCAAGCTCCTACAATGAGCAGTTCTTC. The chain has TRBV29-1 and TRBJ2-1, with 9 bases identical to TRBD2. CDR1 SQVTM and CDR2 ANQGSEA come from the germline V gene. This CDR3 spans 18 amino acids. Trimming removed 1 base from V and 0 bases from J; junction bases left unmatched: 10.

CDR3 bases: TGCGCCAGCAGCTTGGTTCTTCAAGAGACCCAGTACTTC. This encodes CASSLVLQETQYF. V gene TRBV5-1 combines with J gene TRBJ2-5, with D hard to call. V was clipped by 0 bases and J by 2 bases, with 5 bases between them. This CDR3 is 13 amino acids long. Looked up from germline, CDR1 is SGHRS and CDR2 is YFSETQ.

V is TRBV5-1 and J is TRBJ2-7, with 9 bases fitting TRBD1. The V gene's germline CDR1 is SGHRS and CDR2 YFSETQ. The CDR3 covers 13 residues. Trimming removed 4 bases from V and 5 bases from J; junction bases left unmatched: 4. In DNA, the CDR3 is TGCGCCAGCAGCAAGGGACAGGGACACGAGCAGTACTTC. Its protein is CASSKGQGHEQYF.

The chain employs TRBV28 and TRBJ1-1; D remains unclear. The CDR3 consists of 14 residues. Trimming cost V 4 bases and J 0 bases, with 9 bases left between them. CDR1 is MDHEN, CDR2 SYDVKM, per germline. CDR3 region: CASSSAPMNTEAFF. In DNA, the CDR3 is TGTGCCAGCAGTTCAGCCCCCATGAACACTGAAGCTTTCTTT.

This clone appeared once. This rearrangement joins TRBV6-5 to TRBJ2-7, with D tentatively TRBD1 or TRBD2 (5 bases each). This CDR3 is 15 amino acids long. The V gene lost 2 bases and the J gene lost 5 bases, with 16 bases spanning the gap. Germline CDR1 reads MNHEY; CDR2 reads SVGAGI. The CDR3 here is CASSYRGDTTHEQYF. CDR3 sequence (DNA): TGTGCCAGCAGTTACCGGGGCGACACTACACACGAGCAGTACTTC.

V is TRBV25-1 and J is TRBJ2-4, with a possible D match to TRBD2 (6 bases). The CDR3 spans 14 residues. Germline values: CDR1 MGHDK, CDR2 SYGVNS. Trimming cost V 3 bases and J 3 bases, with 9 bases left between them. Written as DNA, the CDR3 is TGTGCCAGCAGTGAGACGGGGGTCAAAAACATTCAGTACTTC. This encodes CASSETGVKNIQYF. Based on the CDR3 plus reference TRBV25-1 and TRBJ2-4, the full variable domain is EADIYQTPRYLVIGTGKKITLECSQTMGHDKMYWYQQDPGMELHLIHYSYGVNSTEKGDLSSESTVSRIRTEHFPLTLESARPSHTSQYLCASSETGVKNIQYFGAGTRLSVL.

The rearrangement joins TRBV19 to TRBJ2-1; 7 nucleotides align to TRBD2. Trimming cost V 3 bases and J 11 bases; bases outside gene matches: 7. The CDR3 spans 13 residues. Per the germline V gene, CDR1 is LNHDA and CDR2 is SQIVND (reference sequence). The CDR3 nucleotides read TGTGCCAGTAGTATTACTAGCGTGAGTAAGCAGTTCTTC. Translating gives CASSITSVSKQFF.

CDR3 in DNA: TGTGCCTGGCAACCTAGCGGGAGGTCATATGAGCAGTTCTTC. It is translated as CAWQPSGRSYEQFF. This chain uses TRBV30 with TRBJ2-1, with 11 nucleotides matching TRBD2. The CDR3 is 14 residues long. J gave up 8 bases and V 5 bases, and 8 bases lay outside the gene matches. Germline V gene data show CDR1 as GTSNPN and CDR2 as SVGIG (reference sequence).

V usage is TRBV5-1 and J usage is TRBJ1-1; D not certain. Looked up from germline, CDR1 is SGHRS and CDR2 is YFSETQ. Between the trimmed V and J ends, which lost 1 base and 0 bases, there was a span of 7 bases. The CDR3 contains 14 residues. CDR3: CASSLQYMNTEAFF. CDR3 sequence (DNA): TGCGCCAGCAGCTTGCAATACATGAACACTGAAGCTTTCTTT.

The rearrangement links TRBV28 to TRBJ2-5, with 8 bases identical to TRBD1. Trimming at V came to 7 bases and at J to 1 base, leaving 14 bases not matched to a gene. CDR1 and CDR2 from the germline V gene are MDHEN and SYDVKM. The length of the CDR3 is 17 residues. The CDR3 DNA follows: TGTGCCAGCAACGTAGTTTCAGGGGGCCGGAGCCAAGAGACCCAGTACTTC. Translated, it gives CASNVVSGGRSQETQYF.